The present TCR beta chain was sequenced within a study of read filtering for tumor transcriptome and immune sequencing. Molecular barcoded adaptors covering alpha/delta and beta/gamma chains were used on around 370 ng RNA. One entry per CDR3 protein, called by TCRdb with MiXCR from the reads. The repertoire holds about 60,000 distinct CDR3 sequences, approximately 15% seen once, with 45% to 50% in the top ten. Ten or more counts support this clonotype. The V and J ends lost 5 bases and 1 base respectively, with 8 bases between them. The CDR3 loop spans 13 amino acids. Germline CDR1 reads SGHTA; CDR2 reads FQGNSA.

This chain uses TRBV7-2 with TRBJ2-5; D is ambiguous. The sample comprised a population of CD138-negative cells sorted from bone marrow. This clonotype was obtained from a donor aged 40 or over with multiple myeloma. CDR3 sequence reads: CASSIRVQETQYF. The CDR3 nucleotides are TGTGCCAGCAGCATTAGGGTCCAAGAGACCCAGTACTTC. The whole variable domain, filled in from reference TRBV7-2 and TRBJ2-5, reads GAGVSQSPSNKVTEKGKDVELRCDPISGHTALYWYRQSLGQGLEFLIYFQGNSAPDKSGLPSDRFSAERTGGSVSTLTIQRTQQEDSAVYLCASSIRVQETQYFGPGTRLLVL.